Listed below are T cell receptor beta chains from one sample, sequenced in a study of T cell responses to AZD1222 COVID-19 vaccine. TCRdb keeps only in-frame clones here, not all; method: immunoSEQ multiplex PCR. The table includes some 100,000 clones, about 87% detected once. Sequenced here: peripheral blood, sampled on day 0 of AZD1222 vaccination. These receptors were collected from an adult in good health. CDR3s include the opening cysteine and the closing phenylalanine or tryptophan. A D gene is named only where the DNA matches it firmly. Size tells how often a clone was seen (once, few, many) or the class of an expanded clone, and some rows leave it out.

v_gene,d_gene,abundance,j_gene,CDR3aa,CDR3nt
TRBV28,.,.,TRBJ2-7,CASSSGGPLYEQYF,TGTGCCAGCAGTTCTGGAGGGCCCCTCTACGAGCAGTACTTC
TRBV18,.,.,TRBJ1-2,CASSPLGGGYTF,TGTGCCAGCTCACCACTGGGGGGAGGATACACCTTC
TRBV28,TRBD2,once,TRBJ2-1,CASSTSGSYNEQFF,TGTGCCAGCAGTACTAGCGGGAGTTACAATGAGCAGTTCTTC
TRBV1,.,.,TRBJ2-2,CTSSQTGDAGELFF,TGCACCAGCAGCCAGACAGGGGATGCCGGGGAGCTGTTTTTT
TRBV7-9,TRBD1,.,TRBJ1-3,CASRPGTASGNTIYF,TGTGCCAGCAGGCCTGGGACAGCCTCTGGAAACACCATATATTTT
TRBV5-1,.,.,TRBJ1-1,CASSRIGAVPPPGTEAFF,TGCGCCAGCAGCAGAATCGGGGCAGTACCCCCACCGGGCACTGAAGCTTTCTTT
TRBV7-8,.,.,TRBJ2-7,CASVGGGSYEQYF,TGTGCCAGCGTTGGTGGTGGCTCCTACGAGCAGTACTTC
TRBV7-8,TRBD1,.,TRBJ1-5,CASSLERTGRQPQHF,TGTGCCAGCAGCTTAGAAAGGACAGGGCGTCAGCCCCAGCATTTT
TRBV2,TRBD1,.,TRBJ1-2,CASTQGAFGYTF,TGTGCCAGCACTCAGGGGGCATTTGGCTACACCTTC
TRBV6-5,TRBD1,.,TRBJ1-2,CASSYRGQFEGYTF,TGTGCCAGCAGTTATCGGGGACAGTTTGAGGGCTACACCTTC
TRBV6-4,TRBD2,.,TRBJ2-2,CASSGSGANTGELFF,TGTGCCAGCAGCGGCAGCGGGGCGAACACCGGGGAGCTGTTTTTT
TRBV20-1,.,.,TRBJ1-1,CSANMNTEAFF,TGCAGTGCAAATATGAACACTGAAGCTTTCTTT
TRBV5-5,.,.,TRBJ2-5,CASIQQAAEETQYF,TGTGCCAGCATCCAGCAGGCTGCCGAAGAGACCCAGTACTTC
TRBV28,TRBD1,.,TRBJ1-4,CASSQWATGEDEKLFF,TGTGCCAGCAGCCAATGGGCGACAGGGGAGGATGAAAAACTGTTTTTT
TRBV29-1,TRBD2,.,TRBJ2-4,CSVETSGRVNIQYF,TGCAGCGTTGAAACTAGCGGGAGAGTAAACATTCAGTACTTC
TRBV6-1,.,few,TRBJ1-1,CASSENVENTEAFF,TGTGCCAGCAGTGAAAACGTGGAGAACACTGAAGCTTTCTTT
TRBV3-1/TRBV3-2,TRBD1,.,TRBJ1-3,CASSQVTGRDTIYF,TGTGCCAGCAGCCAAGTGACAGGGCGCGACACCATATATTTT
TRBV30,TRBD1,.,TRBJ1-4,CAWSLGQGNEKLFF,TGTGCCTGGAGTCTGGGACAGGGGAATGAAAAACTGTTTTTT
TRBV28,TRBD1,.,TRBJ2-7,CASQNRGSSYEQYF,TGTGCCAGCCAAAACAGGGGTTCCTCCTACGAGCAGTACTTC